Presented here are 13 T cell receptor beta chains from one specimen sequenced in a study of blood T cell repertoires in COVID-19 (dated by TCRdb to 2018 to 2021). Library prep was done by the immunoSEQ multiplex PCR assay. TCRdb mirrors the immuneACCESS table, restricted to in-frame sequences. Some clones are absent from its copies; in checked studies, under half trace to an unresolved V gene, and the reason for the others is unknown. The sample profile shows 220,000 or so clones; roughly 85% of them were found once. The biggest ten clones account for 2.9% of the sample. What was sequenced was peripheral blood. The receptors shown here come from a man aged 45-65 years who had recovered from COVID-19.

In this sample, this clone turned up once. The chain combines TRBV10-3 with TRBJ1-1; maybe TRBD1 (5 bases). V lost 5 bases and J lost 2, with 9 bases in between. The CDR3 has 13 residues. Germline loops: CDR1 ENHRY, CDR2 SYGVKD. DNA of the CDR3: TGTGCCATCAGTCAGCGGGACAACACTGAAGCTTTCTTT. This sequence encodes CAISQRDNTEAFF.

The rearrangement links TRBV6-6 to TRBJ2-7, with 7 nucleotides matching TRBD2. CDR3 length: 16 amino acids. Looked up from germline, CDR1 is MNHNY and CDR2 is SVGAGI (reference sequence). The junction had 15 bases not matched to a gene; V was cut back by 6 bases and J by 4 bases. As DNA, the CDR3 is TGTGCCAGCAGCCCGAGAGTCGGGCTAGCGGCTTACGAGCAGTACTTC. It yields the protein CASSPRVGLAAYEQYF.

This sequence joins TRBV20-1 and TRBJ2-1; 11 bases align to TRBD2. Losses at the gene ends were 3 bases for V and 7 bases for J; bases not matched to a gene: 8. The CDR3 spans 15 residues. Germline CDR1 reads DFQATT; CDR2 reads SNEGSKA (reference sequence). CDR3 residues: CSASSLAGEVNEQFF. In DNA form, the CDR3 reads TGCAGTGCTAGTTCACTAGCGGGAGAAGTGAATGAGCAGTTCTTC.

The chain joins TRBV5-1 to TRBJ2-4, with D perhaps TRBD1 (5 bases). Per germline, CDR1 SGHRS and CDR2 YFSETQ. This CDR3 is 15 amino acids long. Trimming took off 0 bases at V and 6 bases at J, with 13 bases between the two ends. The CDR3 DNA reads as TGCGCCAGCAGCTTGGTAGGGGCTCAGGGAAACATTCAGTACTTC. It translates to CASSLVGAQGNIQYF.

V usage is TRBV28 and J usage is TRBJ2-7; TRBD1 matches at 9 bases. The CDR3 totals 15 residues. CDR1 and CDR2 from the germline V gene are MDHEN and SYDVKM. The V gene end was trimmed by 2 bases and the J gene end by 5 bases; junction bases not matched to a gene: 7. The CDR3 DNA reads TGTGCCAGCAGTTTACCCGGGACAGGGTCCCACGAGCAGTACTTC. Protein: CASSLPGTGSHEQYF.

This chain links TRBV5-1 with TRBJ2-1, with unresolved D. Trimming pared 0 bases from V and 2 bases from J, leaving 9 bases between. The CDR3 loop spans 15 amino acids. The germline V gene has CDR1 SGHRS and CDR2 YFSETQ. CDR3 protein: CASSLESGAYNEQFF. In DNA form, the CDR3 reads TGCGCCAGCAGCTTGGAGTCAGGTGCCTACAATGAGCAGTTCTTC.

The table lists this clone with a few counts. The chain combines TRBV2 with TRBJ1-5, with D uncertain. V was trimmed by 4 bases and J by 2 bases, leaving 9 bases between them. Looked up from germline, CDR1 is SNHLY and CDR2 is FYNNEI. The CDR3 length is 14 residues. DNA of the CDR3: TGTGCCAGCAGTGGGTTGGGAGGCAATCAGCCCCAGCATTTT. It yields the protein CASSGLGGNQPQHF.

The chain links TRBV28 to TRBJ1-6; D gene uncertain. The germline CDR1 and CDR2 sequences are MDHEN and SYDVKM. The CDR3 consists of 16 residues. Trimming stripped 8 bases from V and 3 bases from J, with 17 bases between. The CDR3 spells CASHFSGPNYNSPLHF. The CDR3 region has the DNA TGTGCCAGCCACTTCAGCGGGCCGAACTATAATTCACCCCTCCACTTT.

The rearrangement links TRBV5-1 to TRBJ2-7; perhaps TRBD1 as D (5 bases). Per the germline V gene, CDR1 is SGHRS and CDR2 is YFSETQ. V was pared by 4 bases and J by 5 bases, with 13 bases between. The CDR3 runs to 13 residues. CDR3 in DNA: TGCGCCAGCAGCCCAGCAGGGTACGACGAGCAGTACTTC. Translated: CASSPAGYDEQYF.

CDR3 nucleotide sequence: TGTGCCATCAGTTATAGCGGGGTCTCCTACAATGAGCAGTTCTTC. Translating it yields CAISYSGVSYNEQFF. The chain recombines TRBV10-3 with TRBJ2-1; TRBD2 matches at 8 bases. V was clipped by 5 bases and J by 0 bases; unmatched bases: 3. Germline values: CDR1 ENHRY, CDR2 SYGVKD. The CDR3 is made up of 15 amino acids.

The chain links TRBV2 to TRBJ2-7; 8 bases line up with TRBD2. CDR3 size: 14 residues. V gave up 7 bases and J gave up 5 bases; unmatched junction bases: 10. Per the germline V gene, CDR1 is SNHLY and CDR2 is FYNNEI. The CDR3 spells CASIGSGKGNEQYF. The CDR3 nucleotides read TGTGCCAGCATCGGTAGCGGGAAGGGGAACGAGCAGTACTTC.

The CDR3 reads CASSIRGRYGEQFF. CDR3 nucleotide sequence: TGTGCCAGTAGTATCAGGGGCCGATATGGCGAGCAGTTCTTC. J is TRBJ2-1 and V is TRBV19, with D perhaps TRBD1 (6 bases). In germline, CDR1 is LNHDA, CDR2 SQIVND (reference sequence). Between the trimmed V and J ends, which lost 3 bases and 10 bases, there was a span of 16 bases. This CDR3 has 14 amino acids.

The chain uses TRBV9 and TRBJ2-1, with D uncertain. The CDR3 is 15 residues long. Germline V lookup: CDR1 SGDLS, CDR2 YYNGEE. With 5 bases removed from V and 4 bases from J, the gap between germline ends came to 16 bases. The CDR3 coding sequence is TGTGCCAGCAGTCCTAATGAGACTCCTTACAATGAGCAGTTCTTC. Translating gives CASSPNETPYNEQFF.